A selection of T cell receptor beta chains follows, all from one sample in a study of identical twins. TCRdb analysed the 5' RACE reads with MiXCR anew, one entry per CDR3 protein. The data contain some 440,000 distinct CDR3 sequences, 20% to 25% of them singletons. The sample was also reused in another study, on T cells expressing NK-cell markers.

Sequencing input: CD4+ T cells sorted from blood. Receptors originate from a woman between 18 and 30 years old in good health. The conserved cysteine and the conserved F or W are not part of the CDR3 here. Some rows have no size entry. The others give once, few or many, or a class for an expanded clone.

v_gene	abundance	j_gene	CDR3aa
TRBV20-1	NA	TRBJ2-7	SAKLAGGPYEQY
TRBV29-1	few	TRBJ2-1	SVEGPLGRDEQF
TRBV9	few	TRBJ2-3	ASSVMVGTDTQY
TRBV20-1	NA	TRBJ2-3	SARPDPLREDTQY
TRBV12-3/TRBV12-4	NA	TRBJ1-2	ASSPDRYYGYT
TRBV7-2	few	TRBJ2-7	ASSLDIAYEQY
TRBV5-4	NA	TRBJ1-1	ASSFRQGRNTEAF
TRBV7-1	NA	TRBJ2-3	ASIRLAGGVSSTDTQY
TRBV5-1	few	TRBJ2-1	ASSLAGRTSYNEQF
TRBV5-1	NA	TRBJ2-5	ASSLTGKETQY
TRBV10-3	few	TRBJ2-1	AISETPGAGLAGVNEQF
TRBV29-1	few	TRBJ2-1	SVVLTGPRGQF
TRBV20-1	few	TRBJ2-2	SAGTGGTGELF
TRBV20-1	NA	TRBJ2-7	SARDAGTASYEQY
TRBV7-9	NA	TRBJ2-5	ASKWGGGQETQY
TRBV7-9	NA	TRBJ2-5	ASSWSQGPGETQY
TRBV5-6	NA	TRBJ2-7	ASSSPTSGSHEQY
TRBV12-3/TRBV12-4	few	TRBJ2-3	ASSLRGTEADTQY
TRBV19	NA	TRBJ2-1	ASTRRGQGNEQF
TRBV7-2	NA	TRBJ2-2	ASSSTSGRYTGELF
TRBV12-3/TRBV12-4	few	TRBJ2-7	ASARAGESSYEQY
TRBV4-3	NA	TRBJ1-6	ASSQEHSSYNSPLH
TRBV30	NA	TRBJ2-1	ACGLVSYNEQF
TRBV20-1	few	TRBJ2-2	SARGHTGELF
TRBV20-1	once	TRBJ2-3	SARDASLGGGLTDTQY
TRBV6-2/TRBV6-3	few	TRBJ2-7	ASGEPYEQY
TRBV2	many	TRBJ1-1	ASSEQNTEAF
TRBV20-1	NA	TRBJ2-7	SATGGIYEQY
TRBV12-3/TRBV12-4	NA	TRBJ2-7	ASRPGQPNFEQY
TRBV5-1	NA	TRBJ1-1	ASSLGMGVNTEAF